This entry lists 29 T cell receptor beta chains sequenced from one sample in a study of response to subunit inactivated influenza vaccine. A single record per CDR3 protein comes from TCRdb applying MiXCR to the RT-PCR reads. The sample records roughly 760,000 distinct CDR3 sequences, 21% being singletons. The sample in question was PBMCs from blood, obtained less than 6 days after vaccination. The receptors were gathered from a middle-aged man who received an inactivated influenza vaccine.

The chain combines TRBV15 with TRBJ1-3; a possible D gene is TRBD1 (6 bases). Germline V lookup: CDR1 LNHNV, CDR2 YYDKDF (reference sequence). Trimming left V 0 bases short and J 3 bases short, with 18 bases between. This CDR3 has 18 amino acids. Written as DNA, the CDR3 is TGTGCCACCAGCAGAGATTGGGGGGGCGCGCCGATTGGAAACACCATATATTTT. This gives the protein CATSRDWGGAPIGNTIYF.

The chain carries TRBV6-4 and TRBJ2-1; the D gene could be TRBD1 or TRBD2 (5 bases each). Germline-derived CDR1 and CDR2 are MRHNA and SNTAGT. The V and J ends lost 0 bases and 5 bases respectively, with 11 bases between them. The CDR3 totals 15 residues. Here the CDR3 DNA reads TGTGCCAGCAGTGACTCTGGGACGGTCAACAATGAGCAGTTCTTC. Encoded protein: CASSDSGTVNNEQFF.

This clonotype has only a few counts. The chain carries TRBV12-3 or TRBV12-4 and TRBJ2-2; 12 bases align to TRBD2. V shed 5 bases, J shed 6 bases, and the junction held 10 bases outside the gene matches. This CDR3 is 17 amino acids long. The CDR3 DNA follows: TGTGCCAGCAGTCCTAGCGGGACTAGCGGGCGCGCCGGGGAGCTGTTTTTT. As protein: CASSPSGTSGRAGELFF.

The genes are TRBV5-1 and TRBJ1-1; 9 nucleotides align to TRBD1. This CDR3 spans 17 amino acids. The V and J ends lost 4 bases and 1 base, in that order; junction bases with no gene match: 11. Germline V CDR1 and CDR2: SGHRS, YFSETQ. The CDR3 coding sequence is TGCGCCAGCAGCAAACCTCAGGGACAGGGATGGAACACTGAAGCTTTCTTT. Its translation is CASSKPQGQGWNTEAFF.

This clonotype was found many times. The rearrangement uses TRBV5-1 and TRBJ2-7; 9 nucleotides line up with TRBD1. The CDR3 consists of 15 residues. The V segment lost 3 bases and the J segment 0 bases; nucleotides outside the gene matches: 4. Germline V CDR1 and CDR2: SGHRS, YFSETQ. The CDR3 reads CASSYGQGSSYEQYF. CDR3 coding DNA: TGCGCCAGCAGCTACGGACAGGGGTCCTCCTACGAGCAGTACTTC.

The rearrangement uses TRBV3-1 and TRBJ2-7; 7 nucleotides agree with TRBD2. V gave up 3 bases and J gave up 10 bases; unmatched junction bases: 6. This CDR3 is built from 12 residues. CDR1 and CDR2 from the germline V gene are LGHDT and YNNKEL (reference sequence). This CDR3 is CASSQGGGDQYF. Written as DNA, the CDR3 is TGTGCCAGCAGCCAGGGGGGAGGGGACCAGTACTTC.

Concerning this clonotype: An end of the junction does not agree with germline; a read error may underlie this. CDR3: CANSQDLGRRNQPQHF. The CDR3, as DNA: TGTGCCAACAGCCAAGATCTTGGCAGGCGCAATCAGCCCCAGCATTTT. The chain has TRBV4-2 and TRBJ1-5; D remains ambiguous. The CDR3 extends over 16 amino acids. The germline V gene encodes CDR1 LGHNA and CDR2 YNFKEQ.

This clonotype occurred many times. The chain carries TRBV7-8 and TRBJ2-7; D possibly corresponds to TRBD2 (5 bases). The length of the CDR3 is 13 residues. Germline lookup yields CDR1 SGHVS and CDR2 FQNEAQ. V lost 5 bases and J lost 2, with 10 bases in between. CDR3 nucleotides: TGTGCCAGCAGCCCGACCGGGGCCTACGAGCAGTACTTC. Translating it yields CASSPTGAYEQYF.

The rearrangement joins TRBV4-3 to TRBJ1-6; D uncertain. Germline CDR1 and CDR2: LGHNA and YSLEER. V was pared by 3 bases and J by 7 bases, with 7 bases between. The CDR3 is made up of 13 amino acids. In nucleotides, the CDR3 is TGCGCCAGCAGCCAGGCACAGAATTCACCCCTCCACTTT. The encoded protein is CASSQAQNSPLHF.

This clonotype was counted between two and nine times. The chain links TRBV5-1 to TRBJ2-7; 13 bases are shared with TRBD2. V gave up 3 bases and J gave up 6 bases; unmatched junction bases: 3. CDR3 size: 14 residues. Per germline, CDR1 SGHRS and CDR2 YFSETQ. This chain's CDR3 is CASSSGTSGTEQYF. Here the CDR3 DNA reads TGCGCCAGCAGCTCTGGGACTAGCGGGACCGAGCAGTACTTC. Filled out from reference TRBV5-1 and TRBJ2-7, the complete variable domain reads KAGVTQTPRYLIKTRGQQVTLSCSPISGHRSVSWYQQTPGQGLQFLFEYFSETQRNKGNFPGRFSGRQFSNSRSEMNVSTLELGDSALYLCASSSGTSGTEQYFGPGTRLTVT.

This clonotype was seen a handful of times. This chain uses TRBV20-1 with TRBJ2-3, with 13 positions matching TRBD2. This CDR3 has 17 residues. The junction had 11 bases not matched to a gene; V was cut back by 3 bases and J by 5 bases. CDR1 and CDR2 from the germline V gene are DFQATT and SNEGSKA (reference sequence). In nucleotides, the CDR3 is TGCAGTGCTAGCGAGATTGGACTAGCGGGAGTTGTAGATACGCAGTATTTT. The encoded protein is CSASEIGLAGVVDTQYF.

This clonotype was found many times. One junction end disagrees with the germline gene, perhaps due to a read error. This chain uses TRBV9 with TRBJ2-3; D gene uncertain. The CDR3 is made up of 15 amino acids. The V gene's germline CDR1 is SGDLS and CDR2 YYNGEE. The DNA for the CDR3 is TGTGCCAGCAGTGTAGGCGGAGCTAGCACAGATACGCAGTATTTT. This gives the protein CASSVGGASTDTQYF.

This clonotype was seen only a few times. CDR3 loop: CASRTSGSGYNEQFF. CDR3 DNA sequence: TGTGCCAGCAGGACTAGCGGTTCTGGCTACAATGAGCAGTTCTTC. The V gene is TRBV12-3 or TRBV12-4, the J gene TRBJ2-1, with TRBD2 matching over 9 bases. V trimming: 6 bases; J trimming: 3 bases; junction bases outside the gene matches: 6. The CDR3 is made up of 15 amino acids.

Only a few counts were recorded for this clonotype. J is TRBJ1-1 and V is TRBV20-1; D might be TRBD1 (6 bases). This CDR3 comprises 13 residues. Trimming stripped 3 bases from V and 5 bases from J, with 13 bases between. Germline CDR1 DFQATT, CDR2 SNEGSKA (reference sequence). Here the CDR3 DNA reads TGCAGTGCTAGGCAGGGGATCGGGACTGAAGCTTTCTTT. As protein: CSARQGIGTEAFF.

The V call is TRBV24-1, the J call TRBJ2-1; D unclear. V lost 5 bases and J lost 4, with 8 bases in between. This CDR3 comprises 13 residues. Looked up from germline, CDR1 is KGHDR and CDR2 is SFDVKD. This CDR3 reads CATSVPIYNEQFF. The CDR3 DNA sequence: TGTGCCACCAGTGTTCCTATATACAATGAGCAGTTCTTC.

This sequence joins TRBV20-1 and TRBJ2-1, with TRBD2 matching over 13 bases. The CDR3 spans 18 residues. Germline V gene data show CDR1 as DFQATT and CDR2 as SNEGSKA (reference sequence). Germline trimming cut 5 bases from V and 0 bases from J; bases unmatched to any gene: 10. This CDR3 reads CSARGPGTSGVSYNEQFF. DNA for the CDR3: TGCAGTGCTCGGGGTCCCGGGACTAGCGGGGTCTCCTACAATGAGCAGTTCTTC.

CDR3 in DNA: TGTGCCAGCAGCTTACTCGCGGGAGGGCCCCTTAATGAGCAGTTCTTC. Translation gives CASSLLAGGPLNEQFF. The chain links TRBV11-1 to TRBJ2-1; 9 nucleotides match TRBD2. The CDR3 runs to 16 residues. The germline CDR1 and CDR2 sequences are SGHAT and FQDESV (reference sequence). The junction had 9 bases not matched to a gene; V was cut back by 2 bases and J by 7 bases.

Notes on this clonotype: One end of the junction is discordant with germline, which a read error may explain. The chain has TRBV20-1 and TRBJ2-3; a possible D gene is TRBD2 (6 bases). The CDR3 sequence is 15 residues long. CDR1 is DFQATT, CDR2 SNEGSKA, per germline (reference sequence). In DNA, the CDR3 is TGCAGTGCCTTGGGTATTTTAATGACGGGAGATACGCAGTTTTTT. This codes for CSALGILMTGDTQFF.

This clonotype was detected only a few times. The rearrangement joins TRBV7-9 to TRBJ2-7; TRBD1 matches 9 bases. With V trimmed by 4 bases and J by 3 bases, 4 bases remained unmatched. Germline V lookup: CDR1 SEHNR, CDR2 FQNEAQ (reference sequence). This CDR3 comprises 14 residues. CDR3 sequence: CASSSYRGHYEQYF. CDR3 in DNA: TGTGCCAGCAGCTCATACAGGGGGCACTACGAGCAGTACTTC.

The chain links TRBV27 to TRBJ2-1, with 11 bases that match TRBD2. V shed 0 bases and J 6 bases; nucleotides not matched to a gene: 1. The V gene's germline CDR1 is MNHEY and CDR2 SMNVEV (reference sequence). The CDR3 is 15 residues long. As DNA, the CDR3 is TGTGCCAGCAGTTTATCACTAGCGGGAGCCAATGAGCAGTTCTTC. Translation: CASSLSLAGANEQFF.

This clonotype turned up a few times. The chain has TRBV12-3 or TRBV12-4 and TRBJ2-3, with TRBD2 matching 8 bases. The CDR3 length is 15 residues. With V trimmed by 2 bases and J by 4 bases, 5 bases remained unmatched. CDR3 coding DNA: TGTGCCAGCAGTTTAACCGGGAGGGCATCAGATACGCAGTATTTT. Its protein product is CASSLTGRASDTQYF.

A few counts support this clonotype. The CDR3 DNA reads as TGTGCCACCAGTGCAGGACTAGCGGGAACAGGGGAGCTGTTTTTT. Translation gives CATSAGLAGTGELFF. The chain uses TRBV24-1 and TRBJ2-2; 12 bases match TRBD2. The V gene's germline CDR1 is KGHDR and CDR2 SFDVKD. The CDR3 runs 15 residues. The ends lost 5 bases at V and 8 bases at J; junction bases unmatched: 5.

The chain employs TRBV6-5 and TRBJ2-7; TRBD1 matches 10 bases. Trimming removed 0 bases from V and 3 bases from J; junction bases left unmatched: 2. The length of the CDR3 is 15 residues. Germline V gene lookup returns CDR1 MNHEY and CDR2 SVGAGI. CDR3 protein: CASSYSGTGDYEQYF. CDR3 nucleotides: TGTGCCAGCAGTTACTCCGGGACAGGGGACTACGAGCAGTACTTC.

The CDR3 nucleotides read TGTGCCAGCAGTTTAGCGAAAACCTACGAGCAGTACTTC. Translation: CASSLAKTYEQYF. The rearrangement uses TRBV6-2 or TRBV6-3 and TRBJ2-7; D perhaps matches TRBD2 (5 bases). Germline lookup yields CDR1 MNHEY and CDR2 SVGEGT. The ends were cut back, 4 bases at V and 2 bases at J, with 9 bases in the middle. The CDR3 has 13 residues.

This clonotype was found a few times. This chain uses TRBV4-3 with TRBJ2-4, with 11 nucleotides matching TRBD2. The V gene end was trimmed by 0 bases and the J gene end by 8 bases; junction bases not matched to a gene: 3. The CDR3 is 15 amino acids. Per the germline V gene, CDR1 is LGHNA and CDR2 is YSLEER. As DNA, the CDR3 is TGCGCCAGCAGCCAAGATAGCGGGGGGGCACACATTCAGTACTTC. Residues: CASSQDSGGAHIQYF.

The CDR3 region has the DNA TGTGCCAGCAGTAGGGACAGGGGATCAAACACTGAAGCTTTCTTT. Protein product: CASSRDRGSNTEAFF. This chain uses TRBV5-5 with TRBJ1-1, with 10 bases that match TRBD1. J gave up 2 bases and V 5 bases, and 6 bases lay outside the gene matches. The germline V gene encodes CDR1 SGHKS and CDR2 YYEKEE (reference sequence). The CDR3 is made up of 15 amino acids.

In this sample, this clonotype turned up a few times. The genes are TRBV20-1 and TRBJ2-7; tentative D call: TRBD2 (5 bases). V lost 1 base, J lost 2 bases, and 18 bases lay in between. In germline, CDR1 is DFQATT, CDR2 SNEGSKA (reference sequence). The length of the CDR3 is 16 residues. CDR3 sequence reads: CSARGRLGGLAYEQYF. DNA for the CDR3: TGCAGTGCTAGAGGCCGTCTGGGCGGGCTAGCCTACGAGCAGTACTTC.

The chain carries TRBV20-1 and TRBJ2-1, with 7 bases that match TRBD1. The CDR3 consists of 15 residues. The ends lost 2 bases at V and 2 bases at J; junction bases unmatched: 6. The V gene's germline CDR1 is DFQATT and CDR2 SNEGSKA (reference sequence). This CDR3 reads CSARRTGLTYNEQFF. The CDR3, as DNA: TGCAGTGCTAGACGGACAGGCCTGACCTACAATGAGCAGTTCTTC.

This clonotype was found a few times. The chain couples TRBV11-1 to TRBJ1-1; no firm D call. V gave up 2 bases and J gave up 1 base, with 8 bases separating them. CDR3 length: 14 amino acids. Per the germline V gene, CDR1 is SGHAT and CDR2 is FQDESV (reference sequence). CDR3: CASSLTAENTEAFF. The DNA for the CDR3 is TGTGCCAGCAGCTTAACTGCAGAGAACACTGAAGCTTTCTTT.